Following are 20 T cell receptor beta chains from one sample sequenced in a study of T cell responses to AZD1222 COVID-19 vaccine. Sequencing was performed with immunoSEQ multiplex PCR; in TCRdb, only in-frame clones are kept and a portion is missing. The sample holds more than 95,000 clones, roughly nine tenths seen once. Material: peripheral blood, obtained on day 0 of AZD1222 vaccination. All receptors derive from an adult in good health.

This chain links TRBV7-8 with TRBJ1-1, with D possibly TRBD1 on 6 matching bases. CDR1 SGHVS and CDR2 FQNEAQ come from the germline V gene. The CDR3 is 14 amino acids. V dropped 4 bases and J dropped 7 bases, with 16 bases sitting between them. This CDR3 is CASSSYGTKDEAFF. The CDR3 DNA reads TGTGCCAGCAGCTCCTATGGGACAAAAGATGAAGCTTTCTTT.

This clone was found a few times. V usage is TRBV19 and J usage is TRBJ1-2; perhaps TRBD1 as D (5 bases). The CDR3 spans 13 residues. V was shortened by 9 bases and J by 8 bases, with 19 bases between the two germline ends. The germline CDR1 and CDR2 sequences are LNHDA and SQIVND (reference sequence). The CDR3: CASALSGPEGYTF. The CDR3, as DNA: TGTGCCAGCGCCTTATCGGGGCCGGAGGGCTACACCTTC.

In regard to this clone: One junction end does not reproduce the germline sequence, and a read error may be involved. CDR3 amino acids: CASSGGGRASEQYF. The CDR3 DNA sequence: TGTGCTAGCAGCGGGGGCGGGAGGGCCTCCGAGCAGTACTTC. This chain joins TRBV13 and TRBJ2-7, with 9 bases identical to TRBD2. Germline CDR1 and CDR2: PRHDT and FYEKMQ (reference sequence). The CDR3 runs to 14 residues.

The rearrangement uses TRBV6-5 and TRBJ1-1; possibly TRBD1 for D (6 bases). V dropped 4 bases and J dropped 0 bases, with 9 bases sitting between them. Germline V CDR1 and CDR2: MNHEY, SVGAGI. The CDR3 has 14 amino acids. Written as DNA, the CDR3 is TGTGCCAGCAGTTCGGACAGCGTGAACACTGAAGCTTTCTTT. It is translated as CASSSDSVNTEAFF.

This CDR3 is CASSISRGLTGELFF. The DNA of the CDR3 is TGTGCCAGTAGTATAAGTCGGGGGCTTACCGGGGAGCTGTTTTTT. The chain employs TRBV19 and TRBJ2-2, with D perhaps being TRBD1 or TRBD2 (6 bases each). Germline-derived CDR1 and CDR2 are LNHDA and SQIVND (reference sequence). The CDR3 contains 15 residues. V dropped 2 bases and J dropped 5 bases, with 12 bases sitting between them.

The CDR3: CASRQAKNIQYF. CDR3 DNA sequence: TGTGCCAGTCGGCAAGCCAAAAACATTCAGTACTTC. The chain joins TRBV19 to TRBJ2-4; D gene uncertain. The germline V gene has CDR1 LNHDA and CDR2 SQIVND (reference sequence). This CDR3 comprises 12 residues. Trimming cost V 8 bases and J 0 bases, with 5 bases left between them. Based on the CDR3 plus reference TRBV19 and TRBJ2-4, the full variable domain is DGGITQSPKYLFRKEGQNVTLSCEQNLNHDAMYWYRQDPGQGLRLIYYSQIVNDFQKGDIAEGYSVSREKKESFPLTVTSAQKNPTAFYLCASRQAKNIQYFGAGTRLSVL.

This clone has just one count. CDR3 sequence reads: CASSYRTHTDTQYF. As DNA, the CDR3 is TGTGCCAGCAGTTACCGGACCCACACAGATACGCAGTATTTT. This chain connects TRBV6-5 to TRBJ2-3; D is undetermined. V lost 2 bases and J lost 2, with 8 bases in between. This CDR3 is built from 14 residues. Germline CDR1 reads MNHEY; CDR2 reads SVGAGI.

This rearrangement joins TRBV27 to TRBJ1-5; maybe TRBD1 (6 bases). V was pared by 4 bases and J by 9 bases, with 13 bases between. The CDR3 spans 13 residues. CDR1 is MNHEY, CDR2 SMNVEV, per germline (reference sequence). This CDR3 reads CASSWGGASPQHF. The CDR3 bases are TGTGCCAGCAGTTGGGGGGGCGCATCGCCCCAGCATTTT.

The V call is TRBV27, the J call TRBJ2-3; possibly TRBD1 or TRBD2 for D (6 bases each). CDR3 length: 15 residues. Germline loops: CDR1 MNHEY, CDR2 SMNVEV (reference sequence). V lost 6 bases to trimming and J lost 3 bases, with 16 bases between them. The CDR3 region has the DNA TGTGCCAGCAGAAGGAGGGGGATTGGGACAGATACGCAGTATTTT. Translated: CASRRRGIGTDTQYF.

The V gene is TRBV19, the J gene TRBJ1-2; D perhaps matches TRBD1 (5 bases). Deletions cut 11 bases from V and 2 bases from J, with 15 bases between. The germline gives CDR1 LNHDA, CDR2 SQIVND (reference sequence). CDR3 size: 13 residues. CDR3 bases: TGTGCCTCGGGGGACGGACCAAACTATGGCTACACCTTC. This codes for CASGDGPNYGYTF.

This clone was seen only once. The chain has TRBV10-3 and TRBJ2-7, with a possible D match to TRBD1 (6 bases). This CDR3 comprises 17 residues. Germline-derived CDR1 and CDR2 are ENHRY and SYGVKD. V was clipped by 2 bases and J by 3 bases, with 20 bases between them. The CDR3 region is CAISEKFGTSTDYEQYF. The CDR3 nucleotides read TGTGCCATCAGTGAGAAGTTCGGGACAAGCACGGACTACGAGCAGTACTTC.

This clone appeared a few times. V is TRBV6-1 and J is TRBJ1-2, with TRBD1 matching over 10 bases. The CDR3 totals 14 residues. CDR1 and CDR2 from the germline V gene are MNHNS and SASEGT. The trim removed 3 bases at V and 3 bases at J, leaving 1 base unmatched. CDR3 amino acids: CASSEGTGDYGYTF. In DNA form, the CDR3 reads TGTGCCAGCAGTGAGGGGACAGGGGACTATGGCTACACCTTC.

The chain uses TRBV15 and TRBJ2-1; 9 bases map to TRBD1. This CDR3 has 15 residues. Germline values: CDR1 LNHNV, CDR2 YYDKDF (reference sequence). V dropped 5 bases and J dropped 6; count of bases not matched to a gene: 8. As DNA, the CDR3 is TGTGCCACCAGCGGGACAGGGCCCGCTATCAATGAGCAGTTCTTC. It codes for CATSGTGPAINEQFF.

There are a few counts of this clone. The chain has TRBV7-8 and TRBJ2-5, with 8 nucleotides matching TRBD1. The CDR3 contains 15 residues. The J segment lost 5 bases and the V segment lost 5 bases, leaving 10 bases of the junction unmatched. In germline, CDR1 is SGHVS, CDR2 FQNEAQ. CDR3 residues: CASSQDRVGRETQYF. The CDR3 DNA is TGTGCCAGCAGCCAGGACAGGGTGGGTAGGGAGACCCAGTACTTC.

V usage is TRBV19 and J usage is TRBJ1-1; D ambiguous. Between the trimmed V and J ends, which lost 5 bases and 0 bases, there was a span of 4 bases. The germline gives CDR1 LNHDA, CDR2 SQIVND (reference sequence). CDR3 length: 12 residues. The CDR3: CASSYMNTEAFF. Here the CDR3 DNA reads TGTGCCAGTAGTTACATGAACACTGAAGCTTTCTTT.

This clone has a handful of counts. This chain links TRBV29-1 with TRBJ1-2; TRBD1 might be the D (5 bases). Germline CDR1 and CDR2: SQVTM and ANQGSEA. The length of the CDR3 is 13 residues. The V and J ends lost 6 bases and 8 bases respectively, with 19 bases between them. CDR3 coding DNA: TGCAGCGTCCTGGGGGACGGCGGTAGGGGCTACACCTTC. Translated: CSVLGDGGRGYTF.

The chain recombines TRBV28 with TRBJ1-5; a possible D gene is TRBD1 (5 bases). In germline, CDR1 is MDHEN, CDR2 SYDVKM. Trimming pared 0 bases from V and 5 bases from J, leaving 11 bases between. CDR3 length equals 15 residues. The CDR3 sequence is CASSLWRGVDQPQHF. As DNA, the CDR3 is TGTGCCAGCAGTTTATGGAGAGGGGTCGATCAGCCCCAGCATTTT.

The V call is TRBV19, the J call TRBJ2-7, with D perhaps TRBD1 (6 bases). Trimming removed 7 bases at V and 2 bases at J, with 18 bases between. Germline V gene data show CDR1 as LNHDA and CDR2 as SQIVND (reference sequence). There are 15 residues in the CDR3. The DNA for the CDR3 is TGTGCCAGTACCCTAAGGGGAGAGGGGGCCTACGAGCAGTACTTC. Its protein product is CASTLRGEGAYEQYF.

The chain employs TRBV7-2 and TRBJ2-2; 9 bases map to TRBD1. The CDR3 is made up of 14 amino acids. Germline CDR1 is SGHTA and CDR2 is FQGNSA. The trim removed 9 bases at V and 6 bases at J, leaving 8 bases unmatched. The DNA of the CDR3 is TGTGCCAGGGGACAGGGAAGTGGTGCCGGGGAGCTGTTTTTT. This codes for CARGQGSGAGELFF.

The rearrangement joins TRBV27 to TRBJ1-1; D gene unclear. The CDR3 is made up of 15 amino acids. The germline CDR1 and CDR2 sequences are MNHEY and SMNVEV (reference sequence). With 3 bases removed from V and 1 base from J, the gap between germline ends came to 12 bases. The CDR3, as DNA: TGTGCCAGCAGTTTTCGACGGACCAAGAACACTGAAGCTTTCTTT. Encoded protein: CASSFRRTKNTEAFF.